These 30 T cell receptor beta chains share one sample of origin, sequenced in a study of blood T cell repertoires in COVID-19. The data were produced by immunoSEQ multiplex PCR, yet TCRdb's version contains in-frame clones alone and is incomplete. The sample shows over 150,000 clones, more than 75% of them seen only once. Sequenced: peripheral blood. The receptors were gathered from an older woman with COVID-19, enrolled during active disease.

V usage is TRBV7-8 and J usage is TRBJ2-7, with D perhaps TRBD2 (6 bases). Trimming cost V 2 bases and J 3 bases, with 14 bases left between them. The CDR3 length is 15 residues. Germline V gene sequence: CDR1 SGHVS, CDR2 FQNEAQ. Here the CDR3 DNA reads TGTGCCAGCAGCTTAACAGGAGGGGACCGCTACGAGCAGTACGTC. It yields the protein CASSLTGGDRYEQYV.

CDR3 protein: CASSPSGGPETQYF. In DNA, the CDR3 is TGTGCCAGCTCACCATCGGGGGGCCCGGAGACCCAGTACTTC. The chain links TRBV18 to TRBJ2-5; weak D call: TRBD2 (7 bases). CDR3 length: 14 residues. V was clipped by 2 bases and J by 5 bases, with 12 bases between them. Germline assignment: CDR1 KGHSH and CDR2 LQKENI. Full variable domain (remainder filled in from reference TRBV18 and TRBJ2-5): NAGVMQNPRHLVRRRGQEARLRCSPMKGHSHVYWYRQLPEEGLKFMVYLQKENIIDESGMPKERFSAEFPKEGPSILRIQQVVRGDSAAYFCASSPSGGPETQYFGPGTRLLVL.

The CDR3 sequence is CASSRSPGENYGYTF. The DNA of the CDR3 is TGTGCCAGCAGCCGTAGTCCGGGGGAAAACTATGGCTACACCTTC. V usage is TRBV14 and J usage is TRBJ1-2; D perhaps matches TRBD1 (5 bases). Germline assignment: CDR1 SGHDN and CDR2 FVKESK. V was shortened by 4 bases and J by 2 bases, with 14 bases between the two germline ends. CDR3 length: 15 residues.

The sample holds one count of this clone. V usage is TRBV6-2 or TRBV6-3 and J usage is TRBJ2-1; 10 bases line up with TRBD2. Trimming at V came to 4 bases and at J to 5 bases, leaving 8 bases not matched to a gene. The CDR3 totals 16 residues. The germline V gene has CDR1 MNHEY and CDR2 SVGEGT. CDR3 nucleotide sequence: TGTGCCAGCAGTTCCCTAGCGGGAGTTGGGGACAATGAGCAGTTCTTC. Amino acids: CASSSLAGVGDNEQFF.

This clone was seen a few times. The chain links TRBV18 to TRBJ1-5; D might be TRBD1 (5 bases). The CDR3 has 12 residues. Germline CDR1 reads KGHSH; CDR2 reads LQKENI. V lost 4 bases to trimming and J lost 9 bases, with 10 bases between them. CDR3 amino acids: CASSQGLRPQHF. CDR3 sequence (DNA): TGTGCCAGCTCACAGGGACTTAGGCCCCAGCATTTT.

This clone was seen a few times. This rearrangement joins TRBV5-1 to TRBJ2-1; 8 bases agree with TRBD2. The CDR3 sequence is 15 residues long. V lost 1 base to trimming and J lost 4 bases; unmatched junction nucleotides: 4. Per the germline V gene, CDR1 is SGHRS and CDR2 is YFSETQ. The CDR3 nucleotides are TGCGCCAGCAGCTTGTTGACGGGGGGGTACAATGAGCAGTTCTTC. The encoded protein is CASSLLTGGYNEQFF.

The CDR3 DNA follows: TGTGCCAGAATTCCCGGACAGGCGGAAACTGGCTACACCTTC. This codes for CARIPGQAETGYTF. This chain connects TRBV2 to TRBJ1-2; 7 bases match TRBD1. Unmatched junction bases numbered 14, after V lost 9 bases and J lost 7 bases. The germline gives CDR1 SNHLY, CDR2 FYNNEI. The CDR3 is 14 amino acids.

V gene TRBV7-8 combines with J gene TRBJ2-5; D is unclear. This CDR3 has 12 amino acids. Trimming shortened V by 1 base and J by 5 bases, and 5 bases separated the two germline ends. Germline CDR1 reads SGHVS; CDR2 reads FQNEAQ. The CDR3 DNA sequence: TGTGCCAGCAGCTTAGTCGCGGAGACCCAGTACTTC. This translates into CASSLVAETQYF.

J is TRBJ1-6 and V is TRBV19; D remains ambiguous. The V end was cut by 7 bases, the J end by 2 bases, with 15 bases between. The CDR3 length is 16 residues. Germline CDR1 and CDR2: LNHDA and SQIVND (reference sequence). The CDR3 DNA sequence: TGTGCCAGTACCCTACAGACGGGGACCTATAATTCACCCCTCCACTTT. Translated, it gives CASTLQTGTYNSPLHF.

This clone was counted between two and nine times. The V gene is TRBV19, the J gene TRBJ1-1; perhaps TRBD1 as D (5 bases). This CDR3 is 14 amino acids long. V lost 5 bases, J lost 4 bases, and 14 bases lay in between. CDR1 is LNHDA and CDR2 is SQIVND in the germline V gene (reference sequence). CDR3 sequence reads: CASSPPGGTTEAFF. The CDR3 DNA is TGTGCCAGTAGTCCCCCCGGGGGTACCACTGAAGCTTTCTTT.

This clone was recorded many times. In the same sample, other DNA sequences code for this CDR3. The genes are TRBV6-5 and TRBJ2-5; 9 bases are a match to TRBD1. V gave up 5 bases and J gave up 5 bases; unmatched junction bases: 3. This CDR3 is built from 13 residues. Germline CDR1 and CDR2: MNHEY and SVGAGI. CDR3 amino acids: CASSRDRDETQYF. DNA for the CDR3: TGTGCCAGCAGTCGGGACAGGGATGAGACCCAGTACTTC.

The V call is TRBV9, the J call TRBJ2-7, with D unclear. Germline V lookup: CDR1 SGDLS, CDR2 YYNGEE. The CDR3 consists of 14 residues. V gave up 0 bases and J gave up 2 bases, with 9 bases separating them. The CDR3 protein is CASSVAVLPYEQYF. CDR3 DNA: TGTGCCAGCAGCGTAGCGGTGTTGCCCTACGAGCAGTACTTC.

This chain uses TRBV3-1 (or the pseudogene TRBV3-2) with TRBJ2-7, with TRBD1 identical over 9 bases. J lost 5 bases, V lost 4 bases, and 12 bases had no gene match. The germline CDR1 and CDR2 sequences are LGHDT and YNNKEL (reference sequence). The CDR3 is 16 residues long. The CDR3 spells CASSPKGPDRGDEQYF. Here the CDR3 DNA reads TGTGCCAGCAGCCCTAAGGGCCCGGACAGGGGCGACGAGCAGTACTTC.

The V gene is TRBV7-9, the J gene TRBJ1-2; TRBD1 matches at 7 bases. The J segment lost 6 bases and the V segment lost 0 bases, leaving 10 bases of the junction unmatched. Germline CDR1 and CDR2: SEHNR and FQNEAQ (reference sequence). The CDR3 sequence is 16 residues long. CDR3 in amino acids: CASSLASSHRGHGYTF. CDR3 in DNA: TGTGCCAGCAGCTTAGCCTCGAGTCACAGGGGACATGGCTACACCTTC.

This clone was counted only a few times. The chain employs TRBV4-1 and TRBJ1-1; 8 bases match TRBD1. The length of the CDR3 is 14 residues. The junction had 5 bases not matched to a gene; V was cut back by 5 bases and J by 3 bases. Germline V lookup: CDR1 MGHRA, CDR2 YSYEKL. DNA of the CDR3: TGCGCCAGCAGCACCCGGACAGGGCACACTGAAGCTTTCTTT. Translating gives CASSTRTGHTEAFF.

The chain has TRBV6-4 and TRBJ2-7; 7 bases map to TRBD2. The CDR3 is 13 residues long. Germline loops: CDR1 MRHNA, CDR2 SNTAGT. The V gene end was trimmed by 5 bases and the J gene end by 7 bases; junction bases not matched to a gene: 8. CDR3: CASSMEAGLEQYV. The CDR3 coding sequence is TGTGCCAGCAGTATGGAAGCGGGGCTAGAGCAGTACGTC.

The CDR3 DNA sequence: TGTGCCAGCAGTTACTCGAAACAGGAGAATAATTCACCCCTCCACTTT. This codes for CASSYSKQENNSPLHF. V and J are TRBV6-5 and TRBJ1-6; the D gene is possibly TRBD1 (5 bases). The ends were cut back, 0 bases at V and 5 bases at J, with 11 bases in the middle. CDR3 length: 16 residues. Germline values: CDR1 MNHEY, CDR2 SVGAGI.

The chain is built from TRBV24-1 and TRBJ2-1; D might be TRBD1 (5 bases). The CDR3 covers 11 residues. Between the trimmed V and J ends, which lost 8 bases and 13 bases, there was a span of 14 bases. In germline, CDR1 is KGHDR, CDR2 SFDVKD. CDR3 protein: CATTQGLGQFF. The CDR3 DNA sequence: TGTGCCACCACTCAGGGTTTGGGCCAGTTCTTC.

The chain combines TRBV3-1 (or the pseudogene TRBV3-2) with TRBJ1-1; D remains ambiguous. Germline CDR1 LGHDT, CDR2 YNNKEL (reference sequence). Trimming cost V 2 bases and J 1 base, with 5 bases left between them. The CDR3 runs to 13 residues. CDR3 in amino acids: CASSQQRNTEAFF. CDR3 nucleotides: TGTGCCAGCAGCCAACAGCGGAACACTGAAGCTTTCTTT.

This chain joins TRBV12-3 or TRBV12-4 and TRBJ1-5; D remains unclear. V was pared by 0 bases and J by 10 bases, with 10 bases between. The CDR3 covers 13 residues. CDR3 nucleotide sequence: TGTGCCAGCAGTTTAGCACAGTCCTTTCCCCAGCATTTT. Its translation is CASSLAQSFPQHF.

This clone was seen more than once but under ten times. The chain links TRBV18 to TRBJ1-1, with 7 bases fitting TRBD1. V gave up 1 base and J gave up 6 bases; unmatched junction bases: 5. Germline V lookup: CDR1 KGHSH, CDR2 LQKENI. CDR3 length equals 14 residues. DNA for the CDR3: TGTGCCAGCTCACCACAGGGGGCTACGGCTGAAGCTTTCTTT. This encodes CASSPQGATAEAFF.

The chain links TRBV13 to TRBJ2-5; possible D gene TRBD2, 6 bases. Trimming left V 5 bases short and J 4 bases short, with 20 bases between. Per germline, CDR1 PRHDT and CDR2 FYEKMQ (reference sequence). The CDR3 length is 16 residues. The CDR3 DNA follows: TGTGCCAGCAGCCCCCGTCCGGGCCGGCGGGGAGAGACCCAGTACTTC. Translation gives CASSPRPGRRGETQYF.

The chain carries TRBV5-6 and TRBJ1-1, with D perhaps matching TRBD1 (6 bases). Germline CDR1 reads SGHDT; CDR2 reads YYEEEE. The ends were cut back, 4 bases at V and 3 bases at J, with 13 bases in the middle. The CDR3 covers 14 residues. The CDR3 nucleotides are TGTGCCAGCAGCAGAACAGGGTGGGACACTGAAGCTTTCTTT. It is translated as CASSRTGWDTEAFF.

This clone was detected a few times. The chain employs TRBV29-1 and TRBJ1-1; D not resolved. The CDR3 contains 14 residues. Trimming took 1 base from V and 0 from J, leaving 9 bases between them. Per the germline V gene, CDR1 is SQVTM and CDR2 is ANQGSEA. This CDR3 is CSVEGLYMNTEAFF. The CDR3 nucleotides read TGCAGCGTTGAAGGACTTTACATGAACACTGAAGCTTTCTTT. The full variable domain, with the rest looked up from reference TRBV29-1 and TRBJ1-1, is SAVISQKPSRDICQRGTSLTIQCQVDSQVTMMFWYRQQPGQSLTLIATANQGSEATYESGFVIDKFPISRPNLTFSTLTVSNMSPEDSSIYLCSVEGLYMNTEAFFGQGTRLTVV.

J is TRBJ1-2 and V is TRBV7-9; D remains ambiguous. Trimming took 5 bases from V and 9 from J, leaving 19 bases between them. The CDR3 is 14 residues long. CDR1 is SEHNR, CDR2 FQNEAQ, per germline (reference sequence). CDR3 in DNA: TGTGCCAGCAGCAGGATGGGAGGGCTCGGTAGCTACACCTTC. Translation gives CASSRMGGLGSYTF.

The chain uses TRBV5-5 and TRBJ1-5; TRBD1 might be the D (6 bases). V was trimmed by 0 bases and J by 0 bases, leaving 13 bases between them. The CDR3 runs 17 residues. Germline V gene data show CDR1 as SGHKS and CDR2 as YYEKEE (reference sequence). CDR3 sequence reads: CASSLGPTGNSNQPQHF. CDR3 coding DNA: TGTGCCAGCAGCTTGGGGCCTACAGGGAATAGCAATCAGCCCCAGCATTTT.

CDR3 nucleotides: TGTGCCAGCAGCTTAGCTAGGACAGCGAACACTGAAGCTTTCTTT. It specifies CASSLARTANTEAFF. This chain uses TRBV7-6 with TRBJ1-1; possibly TRBD1 for D (6 bases). The germline V gene has CDR1 SGHVS and CDR2 FNYEAQ. V was cut by 0 bases and J by 1 base, with 9 bases left in between. The CDR3 has 15 residues.

For this clone: Mismatch with germline at one junction end may stem from a read error. This chain links TRBV3-1 (or the pseudogene TRBV3-2) with TRBJ1-1; 8 bases fit TRBD1. Germline lookup yields CDR1 LGHDT and CDR2 YNNKEL (reference sequence). This CDR3 has 14 residues. The CDR3 sequence: CASSHNRGNSEAFF. The CDR3 nucleotides read TGTGCCAGCAGCCACAACAGGGGGAACAGTGAAGCTTTCTTT.

The chain recombines TRBV6-5 with TRBJ2-3, with D maybe TRBD1 (5 bases). Germline-derived CDR1 and CDR2 are MNHEY and SVGAGI. V gave up 6 bases and J gave up 1 base, with 14 bases separating them. This CDR3 is 15 amino acids long. The CDR3 loop reads CASSVDRPGTDTQYF. CDR3 in DNA: TGTGCCAGCAGCGTCGACAGACCCGGCACAGATACGCAGTATTTT.

On this clone itself: Relative to the germline gene, one junction end is altered; a read error may explain this. The chain carries TRBV19 and TRBJ1-5; possible D gene TRBD1, 6 bases. In germline, CDR1 is LNHDA, CDR2 SQIVND (reference sequence). The CDR3 extends over 18 amino acids. This CDR3 is CASTPLRNRDNSNQLQHF. For the CDR3, the DNA is TGTGCCAGTACCCCCCTTAGGAACAGGGATAATAGCAATCAGCTCCAGCATTTT.